Detailed here is one TCR beta chain. Using immunoSEQ multiplex PCR, the repertoire was profiled, and TCRdb retains in-frame clones only, with some absent. Of tens of thousands of clones in the sample, 82% are singletons; the top ten hold roughly a sixth. The data originate from a study of blood T cell repertoires in COVID-19. The V gene's germline CDR1 is LNHDA and CDR2 SQIVND (reference sequence). The V segment lost 10 bases and the J segment 4 bases; nucleotides outside the gene matches: 5. The CDR3 has 14 residues. The sample taken for sequencing was peripheral blood. This sequence was found in a human donor in a cohort sampled during active COVID-19. The chain carries TRBV19 and TRBJ2-2, with TRBD1 identical over 11 bases. The CDR3 region has the DNA TGTGCCATAAAGGACAGGGGGCGCACCGGGGAGCTGTTTTTT. The encoded protein is CAIKDRGRTGELFF.